This T cell receptor beta chain came from a study of shared clonotypes between healthy human individuals. Every donor, a Caucasian adult, lived in Nashville, Tennessee. Researchers divided each subset's genomic DNA evenly across several immunoSEQ plates. Assay used: immunoSEQ multiplex PCR; TCRdb lists only in-frame clones, some missing. This table holds about 230,000 clones, approximately 65% found once. After removal of 2 bases from V and 13 bases from J, the junction contained 8 bases not matched to a gene. CDR3 size: 14 residues. Germline V gene lookup returns CDR1 SNHLY and CDR2 FYNNEI. This clone was seen more than once but under ten times.

This TCR derives from a man aged 25 to 40 in good health. The chain employs TRBV2 and TRBJ2-1; 10 bases line up with TRBD2. The sequencing sample was made of memory CD4+ T cells sorted from blood. Specified subset: CD45RA-negative fraction. CDR3 DNA: TGTGCCAGCAGTGAATCGGGACTAGCGATTCGCCAGTTCTTC. This codes for CASSESGLAIRQFF.